This T cell receptor beta chain was recorded in a study of identical twins. Whole-study results and caveats: Fewer insertions characterized abundant cord blood beta clonotypes, whereas memory repertoires showed none. Weaker excess twin sharing was seen among beta out-of-frame sequences.

A universal primer site was created by template switching, with the cDNA bearing unique molecular identifiers. TCRdb reanalysed the 5' RACE reads using MiXCR and keeps one entry per CDR3 protein. Among 200,000 to 300,000 distinct CDR3 sequences listed, approximately 7% were seen once. This clonotype was counted between two and nine times. Its antigen is still unknown. V was pared by 0 bases and J by 3 bases, with 6 bases between. The CDR3 contains 13 residues. Germline V lookup: CDR1 KGHSH, CDR2 LQKENI. A further study also used this sample, focusing on yellow fever vaccine responses in identical twins. In that study: Twins reportedly mounted vaccine T cell responses that seemed partly convergent, partly personalized.

The chain has TRBV18 and TRBJ2-7; D is unclear. This TCR came from a woman aged 18-29 years in good health. Sequenced material: memory (CD45RO+) T cells sorted from blood. CDR3 in amino acids: CASSPPIGYEQYF. DNA of the CDR3: TGTGCCAGCTCACCACCGATTGGCTACGAGCAGTACTTC. Filled out from reference TRBV18 and TRBJ2-7, the complete variable domain reads NAGVMQNPRHLVRRRGQEARLRCSPMKGHSHVYWYRQLPEEGLKFMVYLQKENIIDESGMPKERFSAEFPKEGPSILRIQQVVRGDSAAYFCASSPPIGYEQYFGPGTRLTVT.